This T cell receptor (beta chain) was profiled in a study of immune heterogeneity within non-small cell lung tumors. Multiplex PCR employing 32 V and 13 J primers generated amplicons of the TCR beta CDR3. TCRdb analysed the multiplex PCR reads with MiXCR anew, one entry per CDR3 protein. The data show some 4,000 distinct CDR3 sequences, roughly 25% seen once. The trim removed 4 bases at V and 5 bases at J, leaving 8 bases unmatched. CDR1 and CDR2 from the germline V gene are SQVTM and ANQGSEA. The length of the CDR3 is 14 residues. Template material comprised bulk tumor genomic DNA at 600 ng per sample. Several spatially distant biopsies were obtained per primary tumor intraoperatively. Patients had untreated, newly diagnosed non-small cell lung cancer and underwent curative surgery.

Sequenced sample: lung tumor tissue. The V gene is TRBV29-1, the J gene TRBJ2-5; 9 nucleotides match TRBD1. The receptor was derived from a man aged 55-75 years with non-small cell lung cancer. The CDR3 bases are TGCAGCGTTGCGTCGGGACAGGGAGACGAGACCCAGTACTTC. This translates into CSVASGQGDETQYF.